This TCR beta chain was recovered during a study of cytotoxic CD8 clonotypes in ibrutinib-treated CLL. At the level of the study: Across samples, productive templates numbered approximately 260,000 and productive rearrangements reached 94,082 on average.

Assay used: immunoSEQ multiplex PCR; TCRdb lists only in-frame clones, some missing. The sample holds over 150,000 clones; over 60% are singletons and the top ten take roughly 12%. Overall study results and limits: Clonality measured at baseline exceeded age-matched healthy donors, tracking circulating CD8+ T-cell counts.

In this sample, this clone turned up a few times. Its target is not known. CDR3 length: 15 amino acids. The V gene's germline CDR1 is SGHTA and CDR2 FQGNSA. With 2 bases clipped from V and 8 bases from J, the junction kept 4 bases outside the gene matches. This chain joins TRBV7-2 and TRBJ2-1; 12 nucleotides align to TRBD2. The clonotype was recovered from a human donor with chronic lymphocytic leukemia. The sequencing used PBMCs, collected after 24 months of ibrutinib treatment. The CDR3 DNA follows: TGTGCCAGCAGCTTACTACTAGCGGGAGGTGATGAGCAGTTCTTC. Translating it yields CASSLLLAGGDEQFF.